This T cell receptor beta chain was recorded in a study of blood T cell repertoires in COVID-19. Study details: Material from acute and convalescent COVID-19 was sourced from the United States, Italy and Spain. T cells, B-cell-depleted T cells, or PBMCs supplied cDNA or gDNA.

The V and J ends lost 6 bases and 7 bases respectively, with 15 bases between them. CDR3 size: 14 residues. In germline, CDR1 is MNHNY, CDR2 SVGAGI (reference sequence). Original processing methods: Amplification from reference gene primers served as the basis for estimated nucleated cell counts. Using immunoSEQ multiplex PCR, the repertoire was profiled, and TCRdb retains in-frame clones only, with some absent. D and trimming were read from the DNA, whereas the V and J calls and clone size are those reported in that table. The sample contains tens of thousands of clones, less than 90% of which appear only once. This clone was seen a single time.

The clonotype was recovered from a human donor in a cohort sampled during active COVID-19. The gene calls are TRBV6-6 and TRBJ1-4; D is ambiguous. The sample was peripheral blood. CDR3 protein: CASRFDKGSEKLFF. Written as DNA, the CDR3 is TGTGCCAGCAGATTCGATAAAGGGAGTGAAAAACTGTTTTTT.